These 11 T cell receptor beta chains share one sample of origin, sequenced in a study of control samples from healthy donors and cancer patients. Profiling relied on immunoSEQ multiplex PCR, and the TCRdb table lists in-frame clones only, not all of them. The sample has under 85,000 clones; around 95% are singletons. The material sequenced was blood. These receptors were collected from a woman in her forties in good health.

In DNA, the CDR3 is TGTGCCAGCTCGCCAGGCTTCAGGAATGAGCAGTTCTTC. As protein: CASSPGFRNEQFF. The chain couples TRBV7-8 to TRBJ2-1; the D is unclear. The germline V and J ends were trimmed by 8 bases and 7 bases, with 15 bases remaining between them. The CDR3 has 13 residues. CDR1 SGHVS and CDR2 FQNEAQ come from the germline V gene.

The genes are TRBV19 and TRBJ2-7; D not certain. The CDR3 covers 13 residues. The V and J ends lost 4 bases and 9 bases respectively, with 16 bases between them. CDR1 and CDR2 (germline): LNHDA, SQIVND (reference sequence). The chain's CDR3 is CASSSLDATGQYF. The CDR3 nucleotides read TGTGCCAGTAGTAGTCTAGACGCGACGGGGCAGTACTTC.

The chain links TRBV11-3 to TRBJ2-5, with TRBD2 matching 7 bases. This CDR3 is built from 16 residues. The ends lost 1 base at V and 4 bases at J; junction bases unmatched: 9. Germline CDR1 is SGHNT and CDR2 is YENEEA. The DNA of the CDR3 is TGTGCCAGCAGCTTAGGACTAGCCGGAGCAAGAGAGACCCAGTACTTC. Its translation: CASSLGLAGARETQYF.

V is TRBV19 and J is TRBJ2-7; the D is unclear. Per germline, CDR1 LNHDA and CDR2 SQIVND (reference sequence). V lost 1 base, J lost 3 bases, and 7 bases lay in between. CDR3 length: 13 residues. The DNA for the CDR3 is TGTGCCAGTAGTATAGGCACGAACTACGAGCAGTACTTC. Protein product: CASSIGTNYEQYF.

V usage is TRBV19 and J usage is TRBJ1-2; D is unclear. The CDR3 runs to 14 residues. Deletions cut 3 bases from V and 8 bases from J, with 16 bases between. From germline, CDR1 is LNHDA and CDR2 SQIVND (reference sequence). CDR3 sequence reads: CASSISGHAGGYTF. Here the CDR3 DNA reads TGTGCCAGTAGTATCTCGGGCCACGCAGGAGGCTACACCTTC.

V gene TRBV5-4 combines with J gene TRBJ2-5, with 8 positions matching TRBD2. CDR1 and CDR2 (germline): SGHNT, YYREEE (reference sequence). The CDR3 is 16 amino acids. The V segment lost 0 bases and the J segment 5 bases; nucleotides outside the gene matches: 9. In DNA form, the CDR3 reads TGTGCCAGCAGCTTGGCCCGGGGGGGGGCAACGGAGACCCAGTACTTC. Translated: CASSLARGGATETQYF.

The rearrangement joins TRBV7-9 to TRBJ2-1; 12 nucleotides agree with TRBD1. J lost 1 base, V lost 5 bases, and 9 bases had no gene match. Germline V gives CDR1 SEHNR, CDR2 FQNEAQ (reference sequence). CDR3 length equals 18 residues. CDR3 in amino acids: CASSSRDRGRGSYNEQFF. In DNA form, the CDR3 reads TGTGCCAGCAGCAGCCGGGACAGGGGGCGCGGGTCCTACAATGAGCAGTTCTTC.

V usage is TRBV15 and J usage is TRBJ2-3; no clear D. The germline V gene encodes CDR1 LNHNV and CDR2 YYDKDF (reference sequence). The CDR3 length is 12 residues. V lost 0 bases, J lost 7 bases, and 5 bases lay in between. The CDR3 DNA reads TGTGCCACCAGCAGAGAGATCTATACGCAGTATTTT. It is translated as CATSREIYTQYF.

This clone was recorded once. The chain has TRBV18 and TRBJ2-5; 9 bases align to TRBD1. The CDR3 is 17 residues long. Germline assignment: CDR1 KGHSH and CDR2 LQKENI. The trim removed 4 bases at V and 2 bases at J, leaving 11 bases unmatched. CDR3 nucleotides: TGTGCCAGCTCACTCAATTCCGGACAGGGGCAACAAGAGACCCAGTACTTC. The encoded protein is CASSLNSGQGQQETQYF.

This rearrangement joins TRBV6-2 or TRBV6-3 to TRBJ1-5; 7 bases map to TRBD1. The germline V gene has CDR1 MNHEY and CDR2 SVGEGT. The CDR3 loop spans 16 amino acids. V trimming: 4 bases; J trimming: 6 bases; junction bases outside the gene matches: 12. CDR3 in DNA: TGTGCCAGCAGTTCCCTCAGACAGGGCGGGGGTCAGCCCCAGCATTTT. It yields the protein CASSSLRQGGGQPQHF.

This clone was counted a single time. The chain couples TRBV7-2 to TRBJ1-1; D is unclear. Per the germline V gene, CDR1 is SGHTA and CDR2 is FQGNSA. The CDR3 has 14 residues. V was pared by 5 bases and J by 3 bases, with 13 bases between. The CDR3 loop is CASSLGVQYTEAFF. The DNA of the CDR3 is TGTGCCAGCAGCCTCGGGGTACAGTACACTGAAGCTTTCTTT.